Each of the 25 T cell receptor beta chains below was sequenced from the same sample in a study of T cell changes during pregnancy in multiple sclerosis. The table came from immunoSEQ multiplex PCR; TCRdb's copy has only in-frame clones and leaves some out. The sample gives approximately 87,000 clones, under 95% of which show up once; about 0.52% is in the top ten. The specimen was CD4+ T cells from peripheral blood mononuclear cells, collected in the second trimester of pregnancy. These receptors came from a female donor with multiple sclerosis, enrolled in a pregnancy study.

This clone appeared once. This chain uses TRBV6-1 with TRBJ2-7; 8 bases map to TRBD2. V gave up 4 bases and J gave up 0 bases; unmatched junction bases: 8. The CDR3 is 16 amino acids. Germline CDR1 MNHNS, CDR2 SASEGT. CDR3 protein: CASSARTAGVSYEQYF. CDR3 coding DNA: TGTGCCAGCAGTGCCAGGACAGCGGGAGTCTCCTACGAGCAGTACTTC.

The rearrangement links TRBV11-3 to TRBJ2-5; 11 bases are a match to TRBD2. Germline V gene sequence: CDR1 SGHNT, CDR2 YENEEA. The CDR3 is 17 residues long. J was trimmed by 5 bases and V by 5 bases; bases with no gene match: 13. CDR3 nucleotides: TGTGCCAGCAGCCAGGGGGTTAGCGGGGGGGCTTTGGAGACCCAGTACTTC. Its translation is CASSQGVSGGALETQYF.

The chain links TRBV2 to TRBJ2-4, with a weak D call TRBD1 (6 bases). CDR1 and CDR2 from the germline V gene are SNHLY and FYNNEI. The CDR3 runs to 15 residues. The ends were cut back, 7 bases at V and 4 bases at J, with 17 bases in the middle. The CDR3 reads CASTKDRKGKNIQYF. CDR3 DNA sequence: TGTGCCAGCACCAAAGACAGGAAAGGGAAAAACATTCAGTACTTC.

This clone has just one count. This chain uses TRBV9 with TRBJ1-2; 8 bases line up with TRBD1. Trimming at V came to 3 bases and at J to 4 bases, leaving 11 bases not matched to a gene. There are 16 residues in the CDR3. Looked up from germline, CDR1 is SGDLS and CDR2 is YYNGEE. Here the CDR3 reads CASSAETTGASYGYTF. The CDR3 DNA sequence: TGTGCCAGCAGCGCGGAAACGACAGGGGCTAGCTATGGCTACACCTTC.

The sample holds a few counts of this clone. The chain employs TRBV30 and TRBJ1-1; maybe TRBD1 (5 bases). Germline assignment: CDR1 GTSNPN and CDR2 SVGIG (reference sequence). The length of the CDR3 is 13 residues. The V end lost 2 bases, the J end lost 0 bases, and 7 bases lay between the germline ends. CDR3 sequence reads: CAWSRGVNTEAFF. The CDR3 DNA reads TGTGCCTGGAGTCGGGGGGTGAACACTGAAGCTTTCTTT.

This chain joins TRBV6-5 and TRBJ2-4; D might be TRBD2 (5 bases). The CDR3 sequence is 13 residues long. V shed 5 bases and J shed 3 bases, with 8 bases lying between them. Germline CDR1 is MNHEY and CDR2 is SVGAGI. The CDR3 DNA sequence: TGTGCCAGCAGTACGGGGTACAAAAACATTCAGTACTTC. It codes for CASSTGYKNIQYF.

The genes are TRBV7-8 and TRBJ2-2, with 7 bases fitting TRBD1. The CDR3 totals 14 residues. Germline V CDR1 and CDR2: SGHVS, FQNEAQ. Trimming at V came to 5 bases and at J to 3 bases, leaving 3 bases not matched to a gene. CDR3 sequence: CASSMGTDTGELFF. The CDR3, as DNA: TGTGCCAGCAGCATGGGGACAGACACCGGGGAGCTGTTTTTT.

The chain couples TRBV5-4 to TRBJ1-2; possible D gene TRBD1, 6 bases. Trimming removed 1 base at V and 5 bases at J, with 15 bases between. The CDR3 totals 15 residues. CDR1 and CDR2 from the germline V gene are SGHNT and YYREEE (reference sequence). The CDR3: CASSLKGGAGYGYTF. The CDR3, as DNA: TGTGCCAGCAGCTTGAAGGGGGGGGCCGGGTATGGCTACACCTTC.

Only one count was recorded for this clone. The V gene is TRBV29-1, the J gene TRBJ1-2; 9 positions match TRBD1. With V trimmed by 3 bases and J by 4 bases, 9 bases remained unmatched. Germline V gene data show CDR1 as SQVTM and CDR2 as ANQGSEA. CDR3 size: 15 residues. The CDR3 region has the DNA TGCAGCGTTGAGTCGTCCGGGACAGGGCCCTATGGCTACACCTTC. Translation: CSVESSGTGPYGYTF. Using reference TRBV29-1 and TRBJ1-2 for the parts outside the CDR3, the full variable domain is SAVISQKPSRDICQRGTSLTIQCQVDSQVTMMFWYRQQPGQSLTLIATANQGSEATYESGFVIDKFPISRPNLTFSTLTVSNMSPEDSSIYLCSVESSGTGPYGYTFGSGTRLTVV.

The chain has TRBV7-3 and TRBJ1-6, with unresolved D. The CDR3 length is 18 residues. Germline CDR1 and CDR2: SGHTA and FQGTGA. Between the trimmed V and J ends, which lost 2 bases and 3 bases, there was a span of 17 bases. The CDR3 reads CASSLYPSAEGYNSPLHF. Written as DNA, the CDR3 is TGTGCCAGCAGCTTATACCCCTCGGCGGAGGGCTATAATTCACCCCTCCACTTT. Full variable domain (rest looked up from reference TRBV7-3 and TRBJ1-6): GAGVSQTPSNKVTEKGKYVELRCDPISGHTALYWYRQSLGQGPEFLIYFQGTGAADDSGLPNDRFFAVRPEGSVSTLKIQRTERGDSAVYLCASSLYPSAEGYNSPLHFGNGTRLTVT.

The J gene is TRBJ2-7, the V gene TRBV11-2, with TRBD1 matching 9 bases. V dropped 6 bases and J dropped 6; count of bases not matched to a gene: 9. Germline CDR1 reads SGHAT; CDR2 reads FQNNGV. This CDR3 is built from 14 residues. CDR3 in DNA: TGTGCCAGCAGTCACGGACAGGGGATTGGCGAGCAGTACTTC. Translating gives CASSHGQGIGEQYF.

This rearrangement joins TRBV19 to TRBJ1-3, with TRBD1 identical over 9 bases. The germline CDR1 and CDR2 sequences are LNHDA and SQIVND (reference sequence). J was trimmed by 7 bases and V by 5 bases; bases with no gene match: 9. The CDR3 has 15 amino acids. The CDR3 sequence is CASSGLGTGMNTIYF. The CDR3 DNA sequence: TGTGCCAGTAGTGGACTTGGGACAGGGATGAACACCATATATTTT.

The J gene is TRBJ1-2, the V gene TRBV19; D is unresolved. V was cut by 7 bases and J by 8 bases, with 11 bases left in between. Per the germline V gene, CDR1 is LNHDA and CDR2 is SQIVND (reference sequence). The CDR3 has 11 amino acids. CDR3 amino acids: CASTTYLGYTF. The CDR3 DNA reads as TGTGCCAGTACCACCTATCTGGGCTACACCTTC.

This chain links TRBV28 with TRBJ2-5; 7 bases agree with TRBD2. Unmatched junction bases numbered 19, after V lost 1 base and J lost 2 bases. Germline V gene sequence: CDR1 MDHEN, CDR2 SYDVKM. This CDR3 is built from 20 residues. CDR3 amino acids: CASSLSRSSGTRQGQETQYF. In nucleotides, the CDR3 is TGTGCCAGCAGTTTATCTCGATCGAGCGGGACCCGCCAGGGACAAGAGACCCAGTACTTC.

The chain carries TRBV9 and TRBJ1-1, with TRBD1 as a possible D gene (5 bases). Germline V gene lookup returns CDR1 SGDLS and CDR2 YYNGEE. V shed 4 bases and J shed 1 base, with 20 bases lying between them. The CDR3 totals 17 residues. The CDR3 nucleotides read TGTGCCAGCAGCCTCTACGGGGGAAAGGGGTCGAACACTGAAGCTTTCTTT. This encodes CASSLYGGKGSNTEAFF.

CDR3 DNA sequence: TGTGCCAGCAGTTTAATGGGACAGGGGACCCACACCATATATTTT. Residues: CASSLMGQGTHTIYF. The chain employs TRBV27 and TRBJ1-3; 10 bases are shared with TRBD1. This CDR3 contains 15 residues. Germline trimming cut 2 bases from V and 8 bases from J; bases unmatched to any gene: 6. The V gene's germline CDR1 is MNHEY and CDR2 SMNVEV (reference sequence).

The rearrangement joins TRBV13 to TRBJ1-3; no reliable D call. This CDR3 is 12 amino acids long. From germline, CDR1 is PRHDT and CDR2 FYEKMQ (reference sequence). V was clipped by 0 bases and J by 7 bases, with 4 bases between them. CDR3 sequence reads: CASSLGANTIYF. In DNA, the CDR3 is TGTGCCAGCAGCTTAGGGGCTAACACCATATATTTT.

The J gene is TRBJ1-5, the V gene TRBV10-3, with TRBD1 as a possible D gene (6 bases). The germline gives CDR1 ENHRY, CDR2 SYGVKD. This CDR3 region has 14 residues. The V end lost 10 bases, the J end lost 6 bases, and 19 bases lay between the germline ends. CDR3 in DNA: TGTGCCACCGGGATCCCGGGGGGCGGTCAGCCCCAGCATTTT. It is translated as CATGIPGGGQPQHF.

The chain uses TRBV15 and TRBJ2-7; 9 bases align to TRBD2. The J segment lost 1 base and the V segment lost 3 bases, leaving 7 bases of the junction unmatched. CDR1 is LNHNV, CDR2 YYDKDF, per germline (reference sequence). The CDR3 runs to 16 residues. The CDR3 here is CATSRAGGNPSYEQYF. CDR3 bases: TGTGCCACCAGCAGGGCGGGGGGGAATCCTTCCTACGAGCAGTACTTC.

The chain combines TRBV5-6 with TRBJ2-7; 11 nucleotides match TRBD1. CDR1 and CDR2 from the germline V gene are SGHDT and YYEEEE. The CDR3 is made up of 16 amino acids. J was trimmed by 2 bases and V by 0 bases; bases with no gene match: 4. The CDR3 reads CASSLVPGQGAYEQYF. As DNA, the CDR3 is TGTGCCAGCAGCTTGGTTCCGGGACAGGGGGCCTACGAGCAGTACTTC.

This chain uses TRBV18 with TRBJ2-7; 8 positions match TRBD1. J lost 1 base, V lost 3 bases, and 2 bases had no gene match. The CDR3 is 14 residues long. Germline V gene data show CDR1 as KGHSH and CDR2 as LQKENI. This CDR3 reads CASSPDRGSYEQYF. For the CDR3, the DNA is TGTGCCAGCTCACCTGACAGGGGTTCCTACGAGCAGTACTTC.

This clone showed up just a few times. The chain has TRBV4-1 and TRBJ2-3; D unresolved. The V gene lost 2 bases and the J gene lost 4 bases, with 10 bases spanning the gap. Germline V CDR1 and CDR2: MGHRA, YSYEKL. This CDR3 region has 14 residues. For the CDR3, the DNA is TGCGCCAGCAGCCAATCCGACTGGCCAGATACGCAGTATTTT. It encodes CASSQSDWPDTQYF.

The sample holds a few counts of this clone. The chain joins TRBV25-1 to TRBJ1-6; the D is unclear. Looked up from germline, CDR1 is MGHDK and CDR2 is SYGVNS. The CDR3 length is 12 residues. The V gene lost 6 bases and the J gene lost 10 bases, with 10 bases spanning the gap. CDR3 protein: CASRAGGSPLHF. The CDR3 coding sequence is TGTGCCAGCAGGGCTGGAGGATCACCCCTCCACTTT.

CDR3 sequence reads: CASSLARGVETQYF. Written as DNA, the CDR3 is TGCGCCAGCAGCTTGGCTCGGGGAGTGGAGACCCAGTACTTC. The chain links TRBV5-1 to TRBJ2-5; possible D gene TRBD2, 5 bases. This CDR3 comprises 14 residues. The V end was cut by 0 bases, the J end by 5 bases, with 11 bases between. CDR1 and CDR2 from the germline V gene are SGHRS and YFSETQ.

J is TRBJ2-3 and V is TRBV19; D is unclear. CDR1 and CDR2 (germline): LNHDA, SQIVND (reference sequence). V was trimmed by 1 base and J by 0 bases, leaving 5 bases between them. The CDR3 loop spans 14 amino acids. The CDR3 DNA follows: TGTGCCAGTAGTATAGGTTTAAGCACAGATACGCAGTATTTT. It translates to CASSIGLSTDTQYF.